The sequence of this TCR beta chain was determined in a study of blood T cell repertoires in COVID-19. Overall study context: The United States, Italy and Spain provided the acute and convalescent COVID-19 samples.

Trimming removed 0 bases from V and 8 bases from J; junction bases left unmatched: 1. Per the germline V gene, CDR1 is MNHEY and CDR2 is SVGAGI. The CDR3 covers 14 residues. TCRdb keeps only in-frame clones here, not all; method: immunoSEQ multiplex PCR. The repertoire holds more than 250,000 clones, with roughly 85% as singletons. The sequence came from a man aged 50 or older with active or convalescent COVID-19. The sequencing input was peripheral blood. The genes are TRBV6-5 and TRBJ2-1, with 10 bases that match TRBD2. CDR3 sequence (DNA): TGTGCCAGCAGTTACTCCCTAGCGGGGGATGAGCAGTTCTTC. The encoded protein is CASSYSLAGDEQFF.